This T cell receptor (beta chain) was identified in a study of Ad26.COV2.S vaccination and SARS-CoV-2 variants. Study context: Participant was drawn from the COV1001 Ad26.COV2.S trial arm. Intramuscular Ad26.COV2.S doses were given once or twice, 56 days apart.

Some clones are missing from TCRdb's copy, which holds only in-frame ones; the method was immunoSEQ multiplex PCR. The table shows some 270,000 clones, with around 88% occurring only once. Germline V lookup: CDR1 MGHRA, CDR2 YSYEKL. V was clipped by 0 bases and J by 0 bases, with 14 bases between them. The CDR3 is made up of 17 amino acids. The treatment here: some 19 received Ad26.COV2.S at low or high dose, single or two shots; five or six received placebo; per-sample allocation not given. Sampling was done on day 63 after the first vaccine or placebo injection. The donor was a Boston adult aged 18-55 years.

V and J are TRBV4-1 and TRBJ1-1; D perhaps matches TRBD1 (5 bases). The material sequenced was peripheral blood, taken in a trial of Ad26.COV2.S vaccine versus placebo. This TCR derives from a person aged 18-65 years who received the Ad26.COV2.S COVID-19 vaccine or a placebo. The CDR3 DNA reads as TGCGCCAGCAGCCAAGATCCGCCAGGGCATCTGAACACTGAAGCTTTCTTT. Its protein product is CASSQDPPGHLNTEAFF.